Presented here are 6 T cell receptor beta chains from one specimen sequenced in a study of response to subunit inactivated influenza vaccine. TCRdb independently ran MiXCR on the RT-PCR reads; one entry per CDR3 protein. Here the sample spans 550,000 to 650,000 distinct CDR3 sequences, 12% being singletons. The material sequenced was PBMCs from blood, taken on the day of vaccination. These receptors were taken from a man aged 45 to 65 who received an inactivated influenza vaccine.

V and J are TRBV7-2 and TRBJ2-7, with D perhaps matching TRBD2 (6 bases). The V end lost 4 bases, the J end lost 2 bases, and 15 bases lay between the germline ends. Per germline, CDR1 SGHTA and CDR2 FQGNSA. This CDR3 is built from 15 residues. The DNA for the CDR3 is TGTGCCAGCAGCTCACAAGCGGGTTACACCTACGAGCAGTACTTC. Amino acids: CASSSQAGYTYEQYF.

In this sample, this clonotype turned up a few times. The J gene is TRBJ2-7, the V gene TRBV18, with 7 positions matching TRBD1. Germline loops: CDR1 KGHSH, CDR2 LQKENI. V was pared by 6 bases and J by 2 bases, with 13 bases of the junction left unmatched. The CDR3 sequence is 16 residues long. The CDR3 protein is CASSQTLGTATYEQYF. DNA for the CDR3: TGTGCCAGCTCCCAAACCTTAGGGACAGCCACCTACGAGCAGTACTTC.

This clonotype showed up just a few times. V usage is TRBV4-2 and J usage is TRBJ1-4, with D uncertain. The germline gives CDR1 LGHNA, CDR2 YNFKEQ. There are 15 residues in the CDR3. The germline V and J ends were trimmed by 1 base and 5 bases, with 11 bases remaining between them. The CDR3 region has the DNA TGTGCCAGCAGCCAAGTTTCTGGTTGGAATGAAAAACTGTTTTTT. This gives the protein CASSQVSGWNEKLFF.

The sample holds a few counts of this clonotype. The CDR3 protein is CASSFLGTTDTQYF. The CDR3 DNA reads as TGTGCCAGCAGTTTCTTGGGGACGACAGATACGCAGTATTTT. The V and J genes are TRBV2 and TRBJ2-3, with D perhaps assigned TRBD1 or TRBD2 (5 bases each). CDR1 and CDR2 from the germline V gene are SNHLY and FYNNEI. The V end was cut by 5 bases, the J end by 3 bases, with 12 bases between. The CDR3 contains 14 residues.

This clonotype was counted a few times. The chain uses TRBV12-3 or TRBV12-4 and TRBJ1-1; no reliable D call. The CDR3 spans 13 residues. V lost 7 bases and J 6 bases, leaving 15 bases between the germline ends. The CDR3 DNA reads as TGTGCCAGCACCCCCCACGGAAACCCTGAAGCTTTCTTT. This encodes CASTPHGNPEAFF.

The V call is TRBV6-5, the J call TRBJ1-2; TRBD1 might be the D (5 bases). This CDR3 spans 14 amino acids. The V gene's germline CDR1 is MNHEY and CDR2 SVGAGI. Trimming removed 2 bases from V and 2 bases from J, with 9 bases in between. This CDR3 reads CASSYTDINYGYTF. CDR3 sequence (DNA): TGTGCCAGCAGTTACACGGACATCAACTATGGCTACACCTTC.